This T cell receptor (beta chain) emerged from a study of blood T cell repertoires in COVID-19. On the study more broadly: Collection of acute and convalescent COVID-19 samples took place in the United States, Italy and Spain.

Some clones are missing from TCRdb's copy, which holds only in-frame ones; the method was immunoSEQ multiplex PCR. The sample includes over 150,000 clones, around 80% of them seen just once. The sequenced material came from peripheral blood. This clonotype originated in a woman aged 40 to 50 with COVID-19, enrolled during active disease.

The CDR3 sequence: CASSVVEWGGEGLEIRCPYEQYF. DNA for the CDR3: TGTGCCAGCAGCGTAGTAGAGTGGGGGGGCGAGGGGCTTGAGATCCGGTGCCCCTACGAGCAGTACTTC. The chain employs TRBV9 and TRBJ2-7, with D possibly TRBD2 on 7 matching bases. This CDR3 spans 23 amino acids. CDR1 and CDR2 from the germline V gene are SGDLS and YYNGEE. With 0 bases removed from V and 2 bases from J, the gap between germline ends came to 36 bases.